This T cell receptor beta chain was profiled in a study of blood T cell repertoires in COVID-19. Study as a whole: Donors in the United States, Italy and Spain gave samples during acute or convalescent COVID-19.

The table came from immunoSEQ multiplex PCR; TCRdb's copy has only in-frame clones and leaves some out. Seen here are about 93,000 clones, just under 80% observed once, and the top ten hold 15% to 20%. Per germline, CDR1 SNHLY and CDR2 FYNNEI. This CDR3 has 14 amino acids. V lost 6 bases to trimming and J lost 2 bases, with 13 bases between them. This receptor was obtained from a human donor in a cohort sampled during active COVID-19. The specimen was peripheral blood. The chain recombines TRBV2 with TRBJ1-2; D possibly corresponds to TRBD1 (6 bases). As DNA, the CDR3 is TGTGCCAGCAGCGTGGGACAACTCAACTATGGCTACACCTTC. It is translated as CASSVGQLNYGYTF.